The rows below give T cell receptor beta chains drawn from one sample of a study of T cell repertoires in cytomegalovirus infection. TCRdb itself ran the reads through MiXCR, one entry per CDR3 protein. The sample records approximately 910,000 distinct CDR3 sequences, roughly 30% being singletons. The antigens these receptors bind are not known. The sequencing used cultured CD8+ T cells from PBMCs, collected from culture after CMV antigen stimulation. The receptors derive from a human donor in good health (CMV status not recorded). Some clones in this sample may be carry-over from other donors' samples. CDR3s leave out the opening cysteine and the closing phenylalanine or tryptophan. The D gene is left open where the match is weak.

TRBD1 TRBJ1-5 TRBV28 13 ASSSGQAGGQPQH
. TRBJ1-2 TRBV9 15 ASSKTYTAQPQWGYT
TRBD2 TRBJ2-1 TRBV6-1 14 ASSWTTSGGYNEQF
TRBD1 TRBJ2-2 TRBV2 12 ASMGTGVTGELF
TRBD2 TRBJ2-5 TRBV24-1 14 ATSDLRASGDETQY
. TRBJ1-2 TRBV6-5 11 ASRALSYYGYT
TRBD2 TRBJ2-5 TRBV5-1 13 ASSSGTSGTETQY
TRBD1 TRBJ1-5 TRBV7-9 14 ASSPPGTGYNQPQH
TRBD2 TRBJ2-1 TRBV28 14 ASSFTSGGLGNEQF
. TRBJ1-1 TRBV4-2 11 ASSQDQGTEAF
TRBD1 TRBJ2-1 TRBV24-1 12 ATSDRDRGNEQF
. TRBJ2-5 TRBV7-6 13 ASSSDPRERETQY
. TRBJ2-1 TRBV6-6 12 ASSYGLLGNEQF
. TRBJ1-1 TRBV18 15 ASSPPVGARMNTEAF
. TRBJ1-1 TRBV27 9 ASSFGRRAF
. TRBJ1-1 TRBV12-3/TRBV12-4 13 ASSPDRVADTEAF
. TRBJ2-2 TRBV7-9 13 ASSLRFANTGELF
. TRBJ2-5 TRBV7-8 11 ASSLNRVETQY
. TRBJ1-5 TRBV6-8 12 ASSYSVEGQPQH
TRBD1 TRBJ1-5 TRBV7-6 16 ASSLDRPDRGSNQPQH
. TRBJ1-1 TRBV7-9 11 ASSLSGNAEAF
. TRBJ1-2 TRBV6-5 11 ASSTGHRYGYT
TRBD2 TRBJ2-1 TRBV6-5 13 ASSYPASGAGEQF
TRBD2 TRBJ2-1 TRBV11-2 13 ASSPKTGGANEQF
. TRBJ2-5 TRBV28 11 ASNREYQETQY
TRBD2 TRBJ2-2 TRBV27 19 ASSLYRRTSGRNTNTGELF
TRBD2 TRBJ2-1 TRBV7-9 15 ASSYMRTSGAYNEQF
TRBD1 TRBJ1-2 TRBV12-3/TRBV12-4 14 ASSPRDRFGNYGYT
. TRBJ2-5 TRBV12-3/TRBV12-4 13 ASMPPNTGRETQY
. TRBJ1-1 TRBV6-2/TRBV6-3 9 ASSWDFEAF
TRBD1 TRBJ2-2 TRBV6-1 12 ASSKGTGTGELF
. TRBJ1-4 TRBV12-5 14 ASGFTSVATNEKLF
. TRBJ1-2 TRBV10-2 11 ASSTGRTYGYT
TRBD2 TRBJ2-3 TRBV6-6 12 ASNLAGGSDTQY
. TRBJ2-5 TRBV12-5 13 ASGLGGRDQESQY
. TRBJ2-7 TRBV6-5 12 ASSAGRGGYEQY
. TRBJ1-2 TRBV5-1 12 ASSLKPGDYGYT
. TRBJ2-2 TRBV2 13 ASNGGPSNTGELF
. TRBJ2-5 TRBV11-2 13 ASSAAGLGRKTQY
. TRBJ2-5 TRBV9 16 ASSVNPGMGGPDETQY
. TRBJ1-4 TRBV7-3 10 ASSSIVRELF
. TRBJ1-6 TRBV4-1 12 ASSPSELDSPLH
TRBD1 TRBJ1-2 TRBV6-5 14 ASSYRPGTGLYGYT
TRBD1 TRBJ1-1 TRBV4-1 14 ASSPRTGNMNTEAF
TRBD2 TRBJ2-3 TRBV9 13 ASSVKAGGGDTQY
TRBD2 TRBJ2-3 TRBV4-2 14 ASSHTTSGAADTQY
. TRBJ1-5 TRBV18 15 ASSLGAAGGNNQPQH
. TRBJ2-1 TRBV12-3/TRBV12-4 13 ASSFPDVTYNEQF
TRBD2 TRBJ2-2 TRBV6-6 13 ASTPGRVNTGELF
TRBD2 TRBJ2-3 TRBV7-2 13 ASSLGTSGTDTQY
. TRBJ1-5 TRBV19 13 ASSMVQGEFQPQH
. TRBJ2-7 TRBV10-2 10 ASIGVDYEQY
. TRBJ2-1 TRBV27 11 ASSLRWREEQF